This T cell receptor beta chain was recorded in a study of shared clonotypes between healthy human individuals. This CDR3 has 15 residues. Germline CDR1 and CDR2: SGDLS and YYNGEE. Trimming took 0 bases from V and 4 from J; bases not matched to a gene: 6. Regarding this clone: Within the sample, other DNA sequences also encode this same CDR3.

Some clones are missing from TCRdb's copy, which holds only in-frame ones; the method was immunoSEQ multiplex PCR. The repertoire includes roughly 1.4 million clones, just under 99% of them detected once, and roughly 0.35% sits in the top ten. The clonotype was recovered from a man younger than 40 in good health. The chain employs TRBV9 and TRBJ2-5; TRBD2 matches at 7 bases. Sequencing was carried out using naive CD4+ T cells sorted from blood. Subset here: CD45RA+ positively selected. CDR3 bases: TGTGCCAGCAGCGTAGGAGGCGGGAGAGGAGAGACCCAGTACTTC. Residues: CASSVGGGRGETQYF.